The subject of this entry is one T cell receptor beta chain. Its specific antigen is unknown. No base qualities exist here, and no much larger clone lies one base off it. The library relied on the immunoSEQ multiplex PCR assay. For TCR sequencing, RNA was extracted from every sample and reverse transcribed into cDNA to serve as template. SuperScript III was used to make first-strand cDNA, primed with a 2:1 mix of oligo-dT and random hexamers. Amplification bias was assessed with a synthetic immune receptor repertoire, and residual bias was removed computationally. On the authors' methods: After raw reads were preprocessed to remove errors, the CDR3 was defined following IMGT conventions as running from the conserved cysteine to phenylalanine. Clonality was computed by normalizing Shannon entropy by log2 of the number of productive unique TCRs and subtracting the result from 1. Whether scalp clones were CD4 or CD8 was inferred by matching scalp TCRbeta sequences against CD4 and CD8 repertoires sorted from blood. Imported from immuneACCESS, the table was reduced by TCRdb to in-frame sequences with V and J called. These copies leave out some clones; in studies compared against another copy, an unresolved V gene accounts for under half, and the cause of the remainder is not known. That table gives V, J and clone size, and the DNA gave D and trimming. The sample table records some 110,000 clones; 55% to 65% of these occur just once. The ten largest make up approximately 3% of the sample.

This specimen comes from a study of CD8+ T cells in alopecia areata (dated by TCRdb to the late 2010s). Concerning the study at large: In both human patients and the C3H/HeJ mouse model, the study applied high-throughput TCRbeta sequencing to look at T cell clonal expansion in alopecia areata. TCRbeta CDR3 regions were amplified by immunoSEQ multiplex PCR with 35 Vbeta forward and 13 Jbeta reverse primers. Scalp clonality was compared among normal scalp (n=4), patchy alopecia areata scalp (n=8), and alopecia totalis/universalis scalp (n=8). In humans, TCRbeta sequencing was performed on scalp tissue and on sorted CD4+ and CD8+ peripheral blood T cells from healthy controls and from patients with patchy or totalis/universalis alopecia areata. RNA came from the PAXgene miRNA kit for fixed scalp, the miRNeasy kit for PBMCs, and the RNeasy kit for mouse skin.

The CDR3 sequence holds 18 residues, the cysteine and phenylalanine included. The read is trimmed to its CDR3 DNA, 54 bases read in frame from base 1. CDR1 and CDR2 are read off the germline V gene (reference sequence) as LNHNV and YYDKDF. From V the trimming removes 3 bases and from J it removes 1 base, while the gene matches leave 10 bases of the junction unaccounted for. PBMCs were isolated by density centrifugation and stained for CD3, CD4 and CD8, after which CD4+ and CD8+ T cells were sorted on a FACSAria. Scalp biopsies and blood samples were provided by unaffected controls. General findings and caveats noted by the study authors: Unlike mouse skin, where gammadelta T cells dominate, normal human skin contains resident alphabeta T cells that get sequenced too, which complicates analysis of the scalp TCR repertoire. Lesional scalp, especially in alopecia totalis/universalis, showed higher clonality and more expanded CD8+ clones than normal scalp, suggesting antigenic drive. Shared TCR sequences between patients were less evident than in mice, which may be partly attributable to HLA diversity in the patient population.

The receptor comes from a human donor in good health. Sequenced: CD4+ T cells sorted from blood. In this chain, TRBV15 is recombined with TRBJ2-1; 9 middle bases align to TRBD2. The CDR3 protein: CATSSIEVSGRSYNEQFF. The sequenced DNA is TGTGCCACCAGCAGCATCGAAGTTAGCGGGAGATCCTACAATGAGCAGTTCTTC.